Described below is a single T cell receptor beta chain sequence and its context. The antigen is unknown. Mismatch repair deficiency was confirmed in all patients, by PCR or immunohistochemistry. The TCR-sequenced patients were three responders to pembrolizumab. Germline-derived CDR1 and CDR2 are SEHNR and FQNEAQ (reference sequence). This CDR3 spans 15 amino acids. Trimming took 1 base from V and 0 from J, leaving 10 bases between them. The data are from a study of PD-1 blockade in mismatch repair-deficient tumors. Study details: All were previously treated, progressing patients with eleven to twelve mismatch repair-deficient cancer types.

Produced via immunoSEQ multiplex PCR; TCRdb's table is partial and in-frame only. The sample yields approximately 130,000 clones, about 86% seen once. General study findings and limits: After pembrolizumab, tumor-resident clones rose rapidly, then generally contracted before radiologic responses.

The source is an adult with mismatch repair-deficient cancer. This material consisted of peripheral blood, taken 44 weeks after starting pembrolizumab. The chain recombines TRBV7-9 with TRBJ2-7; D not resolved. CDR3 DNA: TGTGCCAGCAGCTTAGGCGGATCGAGCTCCTACGAGCAGTACTTC. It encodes CASSLGGSSSYEQYF.